These 3 T cell receptor beta chains share one sample of origin, sequenced in a study of metastatic and nonmetastatic thyroid tumors. TCRdb re-clonotyped the PCR reads through MiXCR. The repertoire includes some 8,400 clones, about 45% of them detected once, and less than 40% sits in the top ten. Each patient went into thyroid surgery without having received any treatment. What was sequenced was tumor tissue. The receptors shown here come from a male donor with papillary thyroid cancer or a benign thyroid nodule (not recorded which). Some clones in this sample may be carry-over from other donors' samples.

This clone was picked up a small number of times. The rearrangement joins TRBV2 to TRBJ1-6; 7 nucleotides line up with TRBD1. The CDR3 spans 15 residues. CDR1 is SNHLY and CDR2 is FYNNEI in the germline V gene. The V and J ends lost 4 bases and 7 bases, in that order; junction bases with no gene match: 7. The CDR3 DNA sequence: TGTGCCAGCAGTGTCCGACAGGGCAAGAATTCACCCCTCCACTTT. Amino acid sequence: CASSVRQGKNSPLHF.

This clone was seen more than once but under ten times. This rearrangement joins TRBV6-5 to TRBJ2-1, with no clear D. CDR1 is MNHEY and CDR2 is SVGAGI in the germline V gene. CDR3 length: 13 residues. Trimming left V 4 bases short and J 3 bases short, with 7 bases between. The CDR3 here is CASSSQDYNEQFF. The CDR3 DNA is TGTGCCAGCAGTTCACAAGACTACAATGAGCAGTTCTTC.

The J gene is TRBJ2-7, the V gene TRBV12-3 or TRBV12-4, with D uncertain. V shed 3 bases and J shed 3 bases, with 9 bases lying between them. The CDR3 consists of 13 residues. The CDR3 is CASSFNLGYEQYF. For the CDR3, the DNA is TGTGCCAGCAGTTTTAATTTAGGCTACGAGCAGTACTTC.